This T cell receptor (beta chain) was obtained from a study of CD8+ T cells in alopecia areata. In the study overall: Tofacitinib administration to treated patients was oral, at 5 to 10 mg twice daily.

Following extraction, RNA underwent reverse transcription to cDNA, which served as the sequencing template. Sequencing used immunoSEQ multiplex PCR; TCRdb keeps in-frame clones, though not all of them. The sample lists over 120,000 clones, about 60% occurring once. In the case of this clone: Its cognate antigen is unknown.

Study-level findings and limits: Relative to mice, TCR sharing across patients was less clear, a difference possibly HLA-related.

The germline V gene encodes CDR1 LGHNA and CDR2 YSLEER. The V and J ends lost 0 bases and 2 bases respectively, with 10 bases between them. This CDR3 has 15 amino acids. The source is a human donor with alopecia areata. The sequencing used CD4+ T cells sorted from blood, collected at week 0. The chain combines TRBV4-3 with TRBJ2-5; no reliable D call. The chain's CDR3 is CASSQDQSGQETQYF. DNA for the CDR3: TGCGCCAGCAGCCAAGATCAGTCAGGTCAAGAGACCCAGTACTTC.